This TCR beta chain was found in a study of T cell responses to AZD1222 COVID-19 vaccine (dated by TCRdb to the early 2020s). A note on the overall study: AZD1222 recipients given second doses at about 4 weeks or at about 12 weeks were pooled, since spike-specific TCR depth and breadth were not found to differ between the two schedules. Enrollment into the trials was organized by age into subgroups of 18-55, 56-69 and 70-plus years, and those subgroups contained roughly 150, 30 and 60 TCR-sequenced participants, respectively. A total of under 250 trial participants underwent TCR sequencing, of whom 200 to 220 had received two doses of AZD1222 and 26 had received two doses of the MenACWY control vaccine. Results and caveats for the whole study, not just this receptor: Because no day 14 peak-response samples were available, the repertoires could be characterized only after the peak T cell response. Participants were mostly white British and included more females than males, and it was suggested by the authors that clonal diversity may have been underestimated. The 56-69-year group was small, and its depth increase did not reach significance, likely because of low power. The whole spike protein was spanned by vaccine-associated CD4 TCRs, and dominant responses were seen in regions 160-218 and 743-854. A significant rise in spike-specific TCR breadth and depth was observed after two AZD1222 doses relative to day 0 and relative to MenACWY recipients. Reportedly, close to half of the unique spike-specific TCRs recognized epitopes lying outside the regions that are mutated in the B.1.351 and B.1.1.7 variants. Conclusions about previously exposed vaccinees are limited, since just a handful of AZD1222 recipients were seropositive for SARS-CoV-2 at baseline.

The time point label for this specimen denotes: baseline before first vaccination. Vaccinee samples came from UK trials COV001 and COV002, including a single-blind randomized controlled phase 2/3 trial of AZD1222 (ChAdOx1 nCoV-19) in healthy adults. Trial participant PBMC samples were collected at day 0 and day 28 after the second dose for TCRbeta chain sequencing. Regarding this clone: There is no known antigen for this receptor. Within one base of it there is no much larger clone, and no base qualities were kept.

Its CDR3 holds 12 amino acids, cysteine through phenylalanine. The only DNA kept is the CDR3, 36 bases in frame from the first base. The germline V gene specifies MDHEN as CDR1 and SYDVKM as CDR2. V is shortened by 7 bases, J by 9 bases, and the region joining them spans 10 bases. The CDR3 regions of human TCRbeta chains were analyzed by immunosequencing. As for the authors' bioinformatics: TCRs in the repertoires were compared against a reference library of SARS-CoV-2-specific TCRs that had been generated with the MIRA antigen-specificity platform. Breadth was defined as the fraction of unique TCRs that were SARS-CoV-2-associated, and depth was defined as the fraction of total T cells that were SARS-CoV-2-associated. Using the MIRA data, each spike-specific TCR was assigned both to the spike region to which the TCR was reactive and to a CD4 or CD8 class. Log10-transformed breadth and depth values were compared by one-way ANOVA with Sidak's multiple comparisons tests. This immuneACCESS table, as held by TCRdb, lists in-frame sequences with V and J called but not all clones. Of the missing ones, under half trace to an unresolved V gene in checked studies; the others have no known cause. The V and J calls and the clone size are those of that table, but D and trimming were determined from the DNA. This sample holds 150,000 to 200,000 clones; 87% were observed only once. Around 3% of the sample is taken by the ten largest.

The source of this sequence is an adult in good health. The sequenced sample was peripheral blood, obtained on day 0 of AZD1222 vaccination. Recombination joined TRBV28 with TRBJ1-6, with the D segment identity uncertain. The CDR3 loop reads CASTLGSSPLHF. Here is the DNA: TGTGCCAGCACCCTAGGAAGTTCACCCCTCCACTTT.